This TCR beta chain was documented in a study of blood T cell repertoires in COVID-19. Background on the study: Samples of COVID-19 (acute and convalescent) were obtained from the United States, Italy and Spain.

The V end lost 8 bases, the J end lost 1 base, and 20 bases lay between the germline ends. The CDR3 extends over 16 amino acids. Germline V gives CDR1 LNHDA, CDR2 SQIVND (reference sequence). Repertoires were generated with immunoSEQ multiplex PCR, while TCRdb's copy carries only in-frame clones and drops some. This sample has under 150,000 clones; 79% occur once, and the top ten carry less than 4.5%. The clonotype was recovered from a man aged 60 to 69 with acute or convalescent COVID-19. Specimen: peripheral blood. The chain has TRBV19 and TRBJ1-1; D is uncertain. The CDR3 nucleotides read TGTGCCAGTGCTGACTCGGCGGTACCTAAGAACACTGAAGCTTTCTTT. Translated, it gives CASADSAVPKNTEAFF.